This TCR beta chain was sequenced in a study of shared clonotypes between healthy human individuals. The table came from immunoSEQ multiplex PCR; TCRdb's copy has only in-frame clones and leaves some out. This sample has about 1.4 million clones; roughly 95% occur once, and the top ten carry about 1.2%. V was pared by 4 bases and J by 6 bases, with 9 bases of the junction left unmatched. The germline V gene encodes CDR1 SGDLS and CDR2 YYNGEE. The CDR3 contains 17 residues. Sequenced sample: naive CD4+ T cells sorted from blood. Subset specified: CD45RA+ positively selected. The origin of this receptor is a man younger than 40 in good health. This chain connects TRBV9 to TRBJ2-1; 14 nucleotides match TRBD2. The CDR3 spells CASSPGLAGEAGNEQFF. The CDR3, as DNA: TGTGCCAGCAGCCCGGGACTAGCGGGAGAGGCGGGCAATGAGCAGTTCTTC.